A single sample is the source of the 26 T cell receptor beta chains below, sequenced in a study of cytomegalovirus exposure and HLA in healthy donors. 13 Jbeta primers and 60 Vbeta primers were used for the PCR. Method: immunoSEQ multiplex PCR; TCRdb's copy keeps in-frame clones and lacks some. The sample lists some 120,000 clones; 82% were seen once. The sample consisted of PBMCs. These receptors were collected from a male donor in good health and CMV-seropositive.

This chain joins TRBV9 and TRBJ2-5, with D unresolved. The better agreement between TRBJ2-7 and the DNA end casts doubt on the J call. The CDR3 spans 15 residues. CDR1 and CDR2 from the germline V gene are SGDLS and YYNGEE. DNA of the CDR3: TGTGCCAGCAGCCCGCTGGCATTTCCTAACTACGAGCAGTACTTC. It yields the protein CASSPLAFPNYEQYF.

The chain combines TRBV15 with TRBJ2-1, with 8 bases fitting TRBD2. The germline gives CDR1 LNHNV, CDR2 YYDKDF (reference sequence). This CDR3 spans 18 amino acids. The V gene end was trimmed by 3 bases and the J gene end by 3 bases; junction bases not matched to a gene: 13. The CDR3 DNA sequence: TGTGCCACCAGCAGTGGAGGAGCGGGAGATTGGGTCTACAATGAGCAGTTCTTC. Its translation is CATSSGGAGDWVYNEQFF. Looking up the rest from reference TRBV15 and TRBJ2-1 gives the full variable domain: DAMVIQNPRYQVTQFGKPVTLSCSQTLNHNVMYWYQQKSSQAPKLLFHYYDKDFNNEADTPDNFQSRRPNTSFCFLDIRSPGLGDTAMYLCATSSGGAGDWVYNEQFFGPGTRLTVL.

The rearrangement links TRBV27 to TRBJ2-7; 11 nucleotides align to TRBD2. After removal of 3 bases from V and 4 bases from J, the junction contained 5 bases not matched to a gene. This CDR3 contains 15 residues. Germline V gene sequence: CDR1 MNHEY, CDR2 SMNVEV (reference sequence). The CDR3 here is CASSLGTSGVYEQYF. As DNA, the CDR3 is TGTGCCAGCAGTTTGGGGACTAGCGGAGTTTACGAGCAGTACTTC.

This chain's CDR3 is CARSRGFF. In DNA form, the CDR3 reads TGTGCCAGAAGCCGGGGTTTCTTT. This rearrangement joins TRBV5-3 to TRBJ1-1; D is uncertain. TRBV5-3 is an ORF, with its function uncertain. Trimming removed 4 bases from V and 13 bases from J, with 5 bases in between. The CDR3 has 8 amino acids.

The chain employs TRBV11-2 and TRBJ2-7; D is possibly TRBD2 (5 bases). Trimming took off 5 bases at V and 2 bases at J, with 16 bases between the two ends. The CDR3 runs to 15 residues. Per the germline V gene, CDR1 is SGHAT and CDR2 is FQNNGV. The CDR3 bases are TGTGCCAGCAGCCCCCGTAGCGCCGTCCCCTACGAGCAGTACTTC. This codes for CASSPRSAVPYEQYF.

This CDR3 is CASSSGGTNEKLFF. CDR3 DNA: TGTGCCAGCTCATCTGGAGGGACTAATGAAAAACTGTTTTTT. The gene calls are TRBV18 and TRBJ1-4; D gene unclear. Trimming removed 5 bases at V and 2 bases at J, with 9 bases between. The CDR3 is 14 amino acids. The germline CDR1 and CDR2 sequences are KGHSH and LQKENI. The full variable domain, its missing parts supplied by reference TRBV18 and TRBJ1-4, is NAGVMQNPRHLVRRRGQEARLRCSPMKGHSHVYWYRQLPEEGLKFMVYLQKENIIDESGMPKERFSAEFPKEGPSILRIQQVVRGDSAAYFCASSSGGTNEKLFFGSGTQLSVL.

As DNA, the CDR3 is TGTGCCAGTAGCGCGGGACTGGTCTATGGCTACACCTTC. Its protein is CASSAGLVYGYTF. This chain joins TRBV19 and TRBJ1-2, with D possibly matching TRBD1 (5 bases). The CDR3 is 13 amino acids. Germline V lookup: CDR1 LNHDA, CDR2 SQIVND (reference sequence). Trimming pared 6 bases from V and 4 bases from J, leaving 12 bases between.

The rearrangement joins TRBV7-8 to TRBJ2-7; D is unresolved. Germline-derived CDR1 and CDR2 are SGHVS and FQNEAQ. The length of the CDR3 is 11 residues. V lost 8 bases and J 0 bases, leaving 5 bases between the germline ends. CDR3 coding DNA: TGTGCCAGCTCTCCCTCCTACGAGCAGTACTTC. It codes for CASSPSYEQYF.

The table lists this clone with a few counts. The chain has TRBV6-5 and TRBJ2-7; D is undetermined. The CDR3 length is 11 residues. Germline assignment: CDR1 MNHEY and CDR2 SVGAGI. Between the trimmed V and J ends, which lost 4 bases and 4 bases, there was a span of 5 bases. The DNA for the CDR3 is TGTGCCAGCAGTTCTTTTTACGAGCAGTACTTC. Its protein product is CASSSFYEQYF.

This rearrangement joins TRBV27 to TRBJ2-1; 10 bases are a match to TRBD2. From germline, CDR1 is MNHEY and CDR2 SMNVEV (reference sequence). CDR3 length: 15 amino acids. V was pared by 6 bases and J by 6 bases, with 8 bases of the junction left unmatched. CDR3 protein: CASRGLAGVGNEQFF. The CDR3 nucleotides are TGTGCCAGCAGGGGGCTAGCGGGAGTAGGCAATGAGCAGTTCTTC.

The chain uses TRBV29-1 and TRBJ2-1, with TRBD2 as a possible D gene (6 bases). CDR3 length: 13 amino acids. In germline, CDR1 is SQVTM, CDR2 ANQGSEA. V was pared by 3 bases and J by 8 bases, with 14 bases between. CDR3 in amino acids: CSVERDSSHEQFF. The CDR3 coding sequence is TGCAGCGTTGAGCGGGACTCTAGCCATGAGCAGTTCTTC.

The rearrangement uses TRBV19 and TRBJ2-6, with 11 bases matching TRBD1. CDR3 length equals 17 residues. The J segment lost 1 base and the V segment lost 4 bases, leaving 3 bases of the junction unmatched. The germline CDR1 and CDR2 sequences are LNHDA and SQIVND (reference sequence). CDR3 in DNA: TGTGCCAGTAGTAAAGGACAGGGGGCGTCTGGGGCCAACGTCCTGACTTTC. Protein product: CASSKGQGASGANVLTF.

CDR3 amino acids: CASSLVPGNTEAFF. CDR3 in DNA: TGTGCCAGCAGCCTAGTACCAGGGAACACTGAAGCTTTCTTT. The V call is TRBV7-2, the J call TRBJ1-1; D gene ambiguous. V was pared by 5 bases and J by 1 base, with 11 bases between. The CDR3 consists of 14 residues. The germline V gene has CDR1 SGHTA and CDR2 FQGNSA.

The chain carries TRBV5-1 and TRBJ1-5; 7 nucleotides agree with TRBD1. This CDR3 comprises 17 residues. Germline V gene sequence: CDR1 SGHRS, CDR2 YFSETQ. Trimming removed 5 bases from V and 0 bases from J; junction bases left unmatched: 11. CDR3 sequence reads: CASSPAPTGNSNQPQHF. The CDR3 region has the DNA TGCGCCAGCAGTCCCGCTCCGACAGGGAATAGCAATCAGCCCCAGCATTTT.

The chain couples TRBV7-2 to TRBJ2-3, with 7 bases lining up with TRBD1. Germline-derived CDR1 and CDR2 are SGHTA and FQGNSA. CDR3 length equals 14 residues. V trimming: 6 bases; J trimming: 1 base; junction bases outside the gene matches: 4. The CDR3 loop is CASRPDRGTDTQYF. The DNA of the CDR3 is TGTGCCAGCAGACCCGACAGGGGCACAGATACGCAGTATTTT.

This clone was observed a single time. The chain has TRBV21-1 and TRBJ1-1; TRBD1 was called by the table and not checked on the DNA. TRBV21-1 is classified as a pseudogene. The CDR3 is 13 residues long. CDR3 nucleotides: TGTGCCACCCGGGACAGGGTATGCACTGAAGCTTTCTTT. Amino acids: CATRDRVCTEAFF.

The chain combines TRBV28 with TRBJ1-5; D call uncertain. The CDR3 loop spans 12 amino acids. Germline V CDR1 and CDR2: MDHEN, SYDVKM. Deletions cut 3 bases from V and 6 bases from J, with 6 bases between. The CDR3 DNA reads TGTGCCAGCAGTTTTAGTAGTCAGCCCCAGCATTTT. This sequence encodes CASSFSSQPQHF.

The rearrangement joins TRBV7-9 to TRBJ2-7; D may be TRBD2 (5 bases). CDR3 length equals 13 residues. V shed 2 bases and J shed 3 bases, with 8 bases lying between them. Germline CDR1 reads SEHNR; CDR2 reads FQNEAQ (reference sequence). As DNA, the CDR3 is TGTGCCAGCAGCTTACGGGGTGGCTACGAGCAGTACTTC. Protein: CASSLRGGYEQYF.

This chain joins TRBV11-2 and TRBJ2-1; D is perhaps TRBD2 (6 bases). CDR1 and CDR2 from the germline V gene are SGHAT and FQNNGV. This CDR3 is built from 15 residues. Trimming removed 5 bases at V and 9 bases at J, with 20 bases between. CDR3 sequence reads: CASSPRVGGVSEQFF. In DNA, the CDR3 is TGTGCCAGCAGCCCTAGAGTCGGAGGGGTAAGTGAGCAGTTCTTC.

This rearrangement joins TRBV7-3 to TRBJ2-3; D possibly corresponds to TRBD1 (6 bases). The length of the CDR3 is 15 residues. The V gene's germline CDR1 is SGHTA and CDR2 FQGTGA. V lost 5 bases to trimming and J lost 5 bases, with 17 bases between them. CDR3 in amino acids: CASSTAGTLVDTQYF. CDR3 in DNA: TGTGCCAGCAGCACCGCCGGGACATTGGTAGATACGCAGTATTTT.

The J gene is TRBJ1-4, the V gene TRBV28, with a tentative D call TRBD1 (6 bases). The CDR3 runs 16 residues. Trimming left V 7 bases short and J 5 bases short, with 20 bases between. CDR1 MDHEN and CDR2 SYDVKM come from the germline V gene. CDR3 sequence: CASIGLGQSENEKLFF. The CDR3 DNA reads TGTGCCAGCATAGGACTTGGACAGAGCGAAAATGAAAAACTGTTTTTT.

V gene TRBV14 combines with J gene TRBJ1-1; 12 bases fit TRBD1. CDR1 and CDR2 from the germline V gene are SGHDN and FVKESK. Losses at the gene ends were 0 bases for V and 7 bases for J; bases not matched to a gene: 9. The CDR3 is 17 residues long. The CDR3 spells CASSQEWAGTGGFEAFF. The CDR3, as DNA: TGTGCCAGCAGCCAAGAATGGGCAGGGACAGGGGGCTTTGAAGCTTTCTTT.

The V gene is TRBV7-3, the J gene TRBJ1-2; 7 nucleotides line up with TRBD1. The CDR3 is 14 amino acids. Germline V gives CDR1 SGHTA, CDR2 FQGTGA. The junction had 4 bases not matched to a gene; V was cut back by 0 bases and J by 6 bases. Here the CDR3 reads CASSLTAGGDGYTF. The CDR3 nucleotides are TGTGCCAGCAGCTTAACTGCAGGGGGAGATGGCTACACCTTC.

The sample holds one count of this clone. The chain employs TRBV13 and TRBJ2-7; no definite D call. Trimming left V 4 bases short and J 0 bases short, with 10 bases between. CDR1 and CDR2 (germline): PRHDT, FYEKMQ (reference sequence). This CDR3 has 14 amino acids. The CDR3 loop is CASSSDTHSYEQYF. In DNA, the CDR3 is TGTGCCAGCAGCTCAGACACTCACTCCTACGAGCAGTACTTC.

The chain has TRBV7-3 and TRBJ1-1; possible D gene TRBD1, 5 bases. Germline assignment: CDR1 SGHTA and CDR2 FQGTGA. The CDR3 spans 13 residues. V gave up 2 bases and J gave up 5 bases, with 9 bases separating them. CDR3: CASSLRGGTEAFF. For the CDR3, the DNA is TGTGCCAGCAGCTTACGCGGGGGTACTGAAGCTTTCTTT. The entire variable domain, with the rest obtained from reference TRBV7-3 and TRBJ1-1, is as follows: GAGVSQTPSNKVTEKGKYVELRCDPISGHTALYWYRQSLGQGPEFLIYFQGTGAADDSGLPNDRFFAVRPEGSVSTLKIQRTERGDSAVYLCASSLRGGTEAFFGQGTRLTVV.

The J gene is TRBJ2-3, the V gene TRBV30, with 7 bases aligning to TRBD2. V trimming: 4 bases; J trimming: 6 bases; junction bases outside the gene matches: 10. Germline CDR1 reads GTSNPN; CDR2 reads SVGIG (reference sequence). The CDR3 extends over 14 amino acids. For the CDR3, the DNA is TGTGCCTGGAATGTGGGAGGGCTGGGGGATACGCAGTATTTT. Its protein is CAWNVGGLGDTQYF.